The 10 T cell receptor beta chains reported below all come from one sample, sequenced in a study of control samples from healthy donors and cancer patients. The protocol was immunoSEQ multiplex PCR, while the TCRdb copy is restricted to in-frame clones and leaves out a portion. This table holds over 100,000 clones, about 88% found once. The sequenced sample was blood. The receptor source for this set is a man aged 45-65 years in good health.

The V call is TRBV30, the J call TRBJ2-7, with D perhaps TRBD1 or TRBD2 (6 bases each). CDR1 GTSNPN and CDR2 SVGIG come from the germline V gene (reference sequence). The CDR3 length is 16 residues. V was shortened by 0 bases and J by 2 bases, with 17 bases between the two germline ends. CDR3 residues: CAWSVLRGARAYEQYF. CDR3 sequence (DNA): TGTGCCTGGAGTGTACTAAGGGGGGCGAGGGCCTACGAGCAGTACTTC.

J is TRBJ2-6 and V is TRBV7-8; D is perhaps TRBD1 (6 bases). V was trimmed by 5 bases and J by 2 bases, leaving 10 bases between them. Per the germline V gene, CDR1 is SGHVS and CDR2 is FQNEAQ. The CDR3 covers 15 residues. The CDR3 region is CASSLTGTGANVLTF. CDR3 DNA: TGTGCCAGCAGCCTTACAGGGACTGGGGCCAACGTCCTGACTTTC.

V gene TRBV12-3 or TRBV12-4 combines with J gene TRBJ1-1; D may be TRBD1 (6 bases). V was pared by 6 bases and J by 1 base, with 6 bases between. There are 12 residues in the CDR3. The CDR3 DNA sequence: TGTGCCAGCAGGGGACAGAACACTGAAGCTTTCTTT. As protein: CASRGQNTEAFF.

J is TRBJ2-3 and V is TRBV9; 8 bases match TRBD2. J was trimmed by 3 bases and V by 0 bases; bases with no gene match: 6. CDR1 and CDR2 (germline): SGDLS, YYNGEE. The CDR3 length is 16 residues. DNA of the CDR3: TGTGCCAGCAGCGTAGTCGGGGGGGCCGCTACAGATACGCAGTATTTT. Encoded protein: CASSVVGGAATDTQYF.

The count of this clone is one. The chain uses TRBV4-1 and TRBJ1-3, with a possible D match to TRBD1 (6 bases). The V end was cut by 6 bases, the J end by 2 bases, with 11 bases between. This CDR3 is 14 amino acids long. Germline CDR1 MGHRA, CDR2 YSYEKL. This CDR3 is CASRRTGTGNTIYF. The DNA for the CDR3 is TGCGCCAGCAGAAGAACAGGGACTGGAAACACCATATATTTT.

This clone was seen a handful of times. J is TRBJ2-3 and V is TRBV3-1 (or the pseudogene TRBV3-2); D possibly corresponds to TRBD1 (5 bases). CDR1 LGHDT and CDR2 YNNKEL come from the germline V gene (reference sequence). V was cut by 3 bases and J by 0 bases, with 13 bases left in between. The CDR3 is 16 amino acids. The CDR3 region is CASSQLDRRSTDTQYF. In nucleotides, the CDR3 is TGTGCCAGCAGCCAGCTCGACAGACGTAGCACAGATACGCAGTATTTT.

J is TRBJ1-2 and V is TRBV29-1; perhaps TRBD1 as D (6 bases). The CDR3 is 13 residues long. Germline assignment: CDR1 SQVTM and CDR2 ANQGSEA. V was shortened by 5 bases and J by 4 bases, with 14 bases between the two germline ends. CDR3 nucleotide sequence: TGCAGCGTTCAAGGGGGGAACCTCTATGGCTACACCTTC. It encodes CSVQGGNLYGYTF.

The V call is TRBV30, the J call TRBJ1-5; D not resolved. The germline gives CDR1 GTSNPN, CDR2 SVGIG (reference sequence). The V gene lost 2 bases and the J gene lost 4 bases, with 6 bases spanning the gap. The CDR3 sequence is 12 residues long. The CDR3 nucleotides are TGTGCCTGGAGTCCACGAAATCAGCCCCAGCATTTT. This gives the protein CAWSPRNQPQHF.

This clone was observed a few times. V usage is TRBV6-5 and J usage is TRBJ2-2, with 7 bases aligning to TRBD1. This CDR3 is built from 13 residues. V shed 10 bases, J shed 7 bases, and the junction held 9 bases outside the gene matches. From germline, CDR1 is MNHEY and CDR2 SVGAGI. In DNA form, the CDR3 reads TGTGCCACCAGGGGGTACGGAGGCGGGGAGCTGTTTTTT. Its protein is CATRGYGGGELFF.

The genes are TRBV9 and TRBJ2-7, with a tentative D call TRBD1 (6 bases). This CDR3 has 13 residues. Germline loops: CDR1 SGDLS, CDR2 YYNGEE. Trimming left V 4 bases short and J 5 bases short, with 13 bases between. For the CDR3, the DNA is TGTGCCAGCAGCCCCCGGGACAAGAACGAGCAGTACTTC. As protein: CASSPRDKNEQYF. The entire variable domain, with the rest obtained from reference TRBV9 and TRBJ2-7, is as follows: DSGVTQTPKHLITATGQRVTLRCSPRSGDLSVYWYQQSLDQGLQFLIQYYNGEERAKGNILERFSAQQFPDLHSELNLSSLELGDSALYFCASSPRDKNEQYFGPGTRLTVT.